What follows are 29 T cell receptor beta chains derived from one specimen sequenced in a study of shared clonotypes between healthy human individuals. TCRdb's table, derived via immunoSEQ multiplex PCR, lists solely in-frame clones and lacks some. The sample lists nearly 1 million clones; 76% were seen once. Sequenced input: memory CD4+ T cells sorted from blood. Subset noted: CD45RA-negative fraction. These receptors all come from a man between 18 and 35 years old in good health.

The chain combines TRBV6-5 with TRBJ2-7, with 7 bases identical to TRBD1. The V gene's germline CDR1 is MNHEY and CDR2 SVGAGI. Trimming at V came to 2 bases and at J to 2 bases, leaving 9 bases not matched to a gene. CDR3 length: 16 residues. This CDR3 reads CASSYQSRQGTYEQYF. CDR3 in DNA: TGTGCCAGCAGTTACCAGTCCCGACAGGGAACCTACGAGCAGTACTTC.

The chain uses TRBV6-6 and TRBJ1-5; D ambiguous. V was shortened by 0 bases and J by 4 bases, with 10 bases between the two germline ends. CDR1 is MNHNY and CDR2 is SVGAGI in the germline V gene (reference sequence). This CDR3 region has 15 residues. The CDR3 nucleotides are TGTGCCAGCAGTTACTCGAGCCAGCCAAATCAGCCCCAGCATTTT. Encoded protein: CASSYSSQPNQPQHF.

This CDR3 is CASLPGQGFSGRNTEAFF. CDR3 coding DNA: TGCGCCAGTTTACCGGGACAGGGTTTCTCCGGGAGGAACACTGAAGCTTTCTTT. This chain joins TRBV5-1 and TRBJ1-1, with 9 bases matching TRBD1. The CDR3 loop spans 18 amino acids. The trim removed 8 bases at V and 1 base at J, leaving 18 bases unmatched. The germline V gene has CDR1 SGHRS and CDR2 YFSETQ.

With respect to this clone: The sample carries other DNA sequences with the same CDR3. This chain links TRBV2 with TRBJ2-7; D tentatively fits TRBD1 or TRBD2 (5 bases each). The V gene lost 6 bases and the J gene lost 0 bases, with 12 bases spanning the gap. Germline assignment: CDR1 SNHLY and CDR2 FYNNEI. The CDR3 loop spans 14 amino acids. In nucleotides, the CDR3 is TGTGCCAGCAGGGCCGGGACGGCCTCCTACGAGCAGTACTTC. The encoded protein is CASRAGTASYEQYF.

About this clone itself: Other DNA sequences in the same sample also yield this CDR3. The J gene is TRBJ1-3, the V gene TRBV10-3; tentatively, D is TRBD1 (5 bases). CDR3 length: 14 residues. Germline V gives CDR1 ENHRY, CDR2 SYGVKD. V was trimmed by 3 bases and J by 3 bases, leaving 9 bases between them. The CDR3 reads CAISDSGGGNTIYF. CDR3 bases: TGTGCCATCAGTGATTCCGGGGGTGGAAACACCATATATTTT.

V gene TRBV9 combines with J gene TRBJ1-6, with 9 bases identical to TRBD1. The V gene end was trimmed by 4 bases and the J gene end by 2 bases; junction bases not matched to a gene: 7. The V gene's germline CDR1 is SGDLS and CDR2 YYNGEE. This CDR3 is built from 17 residues. The CDR3 protein is CASSPQTGGTYNSPLHF. In DNA, the CDR3 is TGTGCCAGCAGCCCCCAGACAGGGGGAACCTATAATTCACCCCTCCACTTT.

J is TRBJ2-7 and V is TRBV5-1; 11 nucleotides agree with TRBD2. Looked up from germline, CDR1 is SGHRS and CDR2 is YFSETQ. Trimming removed 4 bases from V and 0 bases from J; junction bases left unmatched: 12. The CDR3 sequence is 18 residues long. CDR3 sequence: CASSRQPSGGTVSYEQYF. The CDR3 DNA reads as TGCGCCAGCAGCAGACAACCTAGCGGGGGGACCGTCTCCTACGAGCAGTACTTC.

This clone has a single count. The CDR3 is CASSEEPGRETQYF. CDR3 in DNA: TGTGCCAGCAGTGAAGAACCTGGCCGGGAGACCCAGTACTTC. This chain uses TRBV6-1 with TRBJ2-5; D unresolved. The CDR3 has 14 amino acids. Germline V CDR1 and CDR2: MNHNS, SASEGT. The V end lost 1 base, the J end lost 5 bases, and 11 bases lay between the germline ends.

V usage is TRBV27 and J usage is TRBJ1-4; no clear D. Germline V gives CDR1 MNHEY, CDR2 SMNVEV (reference sequence). V lost 8 bases to trimming and J lost 8 bases, with 21 bases between them. The CDR3 covers 15 residues. The CDR3 DNA follows: TGTGCCAGCGGCTACTCCGTTGGAGAGCTGGAAAAACTGTTTTTT. The encoded protein is CASGYSVGELEKLFF.

In this sample, this clone turned up a few times. This rearrangement joins TRBV2 to TRBJ1-4; the D is unclear. The CDR3 has 13 residues. From germline, CDR1 is SNHLY and CDR2 FYNNEI. The V and J ends lost 2 bases and 8 bases respectively, with 9 bases between them. For the CDR3, the DNA is TGTGCCAGCAGTGAAAACCCTAGGGAAAAACTGTTTTTT. Its protein product is CASSENPREKLFF.

The sample holds a few counts of this clone. The gene calls are TRBV5-1 and TRBJ2-3; 11 bases map to TRBD1. The germline gives CDR1 SGHRS, CDR2 YFSETQ. The CDR3 spans 17 residues. Trimming at V came to 0 bases and at J to 4 bases, leaving 7 bases not matched to a gene. CDR3 nucleotides: TGCGCCAGCAGCTTGGGCCTGGGACAGGGGGTCCCAGATACGCAGTATTTT. The encoded protein is CASSLGLGQGVPDTQYF.

The chain uses TRBV5-1 and TRBJ1-2, with 8 bases identical to TRBD1. J lost 1 base, V lost 4 bases, and 9 bases had no gene match. The length of the CDR3 is 16 residues. CDR1 is SGHRS and CDR2 is YFSETQ in the germline V gene. The DNA for the CDR3 is TGCGCCAGCAGCAAAACCGGGACAGGCCTTAACTATGGCTACACCTTC. It yields the protein CASSKTGTGLNYGYTF.

This chain joins TRBV30 and TRBJ2-2; the D is unclear. This CDR3 comprises 14 residues. The germline V gene encodes CDR1 GTSNPN and CDR2 SVGIG (reference sequence). Trimming removed 1 base from V and 5 bases from J, with 11 bases in between. CDR3 sequence reads: CAWSDGLGTGELFF. As DNA, the CDR3 is TGTGCCTGGAGTGATGGTCTGGGAACCGGGGAGCTGTTTTTT.

This clone occurred a few times. The chain uses TRBV9 and TRBJ2-3; weak D call: TRBD2 (6 bases). Germline V gene sequence: CDR1 SGDLS, CDR2 YYNGEE. Trimming shortened V by 1 base and J by 3 bases, and 12 bases separated the two germline ends. The CDR3 loop spans 15 amino acids. CDR3 coding DNA: TGTGCCAGCAGCGTATCGTCCGGGAGAACAGATACGCAGTATTTT. It encodes CASSVSSGRTDTQYF.

The chain has TRBV5-4 and TRBJ2-2; tentatively, D is TRBD1 or TRBD2 (5 bases each). CDR3 length: 14 residues. V lost 6 bases, J lost 2 bases, and 11 bases lay in between. Germline assignment: CDR1 SGHNT and CDR2 YYREEE (reference sequence). The CDR3 reads CASTTGGNTGELFF. In DNA form, the CDR3 reads TGTGCCAGCACTACTGGGGGAAACACCGGGGAGCTGTTTTTT.

Concerning this clone itself: Given a much more abundant clone one base away, this may be a read error. This specimen includes other DNA sequences encoding the same CDR3. The chain joins TRBV25-1 to TRBJ1-5, with 8 nucleotides matching TRBD1. The CDR3 totals 13 residues. The J segment lost 4 bases and the V segment lost 4 bases, leaving 0 bases of the junction unmatched. The V gene's germline CDR1 is MGHDK and CDR2 SYGVNS. Written as DNA, the CDR3 is TGTGCCAGCAGTGGACAGGGGAATCAGCCCCAGCATTTT. It yields the protein CASSGQGNQPQHF.

The chain links TRBV11-2 to TRBJ2-1; D call uncertain. Deletions cut 0 bases from V and 4 bases from J, with 7 bases between. Germline-derived CDR1 and CDR2 are SGHAT and FQNNGV. The CDR3 runs 14 residues. The CDR3 DNA sequence: TGTGCCAGCAGCTTAGAGGTACAATACAATGAGCAGTTCTTC. Amino acid sequence: CASSLEVQYNEQFF.

V gene TRBV21-1 combines with J gene TRBJ1-6; no check of the table's D call, TRBD1, against the DNA was made. TRBV21-1 is listed as a pseudogene. This CDR3 has 19 amino acids. The CDR3 sequence: CASSRPGQGYRRHNSPLHF. DNA for the CDR3: TGTGCCAGCAGCAGACCGGGACAGGGGTATCGGAGGCATAATTCACCCCTCCACTTT.

The rearrangement uses TRBV19 and TRBJ1-1; 7 nucleotides agree with TRBD1. Germline lookup yields CDR1 LNHDA and CDR2 SQIVND (reference sequence). Germline trimming cut 1 base from V and 7 bases from J; bases unmatched to any gene: 12. This CDR3 comprises 16 residues. This CDR3 reads CASSIGKGRGRSEAFF. In nucleotides, the CDR3 is TGTGCCAGTAGTATAGGAAAAGGGAGGGGGCGGAGTGAAGCTTTCTTT. Supplemented by reference TRBV19 and TRBJ1-1, the full variable domain reads DGGITQSPKYLFRKEGQNVTLSCEQNLNHDAMYWYRQDPGQGLRLIYYSQIVNDFQKGDIAEGYSVSREKKESFPLTVTSAQKNPTAFYLCASSIGKGRGRSEAFFGQGTRLTVV.

The table lists this clone with a few counts. This sequence joins TRBV6-5 and TRBJ1-1; D not resolved. CDR3 length: 15 amino acids. V lost 4 bases and J lost 1, with 13 bases in between. Germline assignment: CDR1 MNHEY and CDR2 SVGAGI. CDR3 sequence (DNA): TGTGCCAGCAGTTCACGATCCGCAGGGAACACTGAAGCTTTCTTT. It codes for CASSSRSAGNTEAFF.

The chain links TRBV5-1 to TRBJ1-2; 7 bases align to TRBD1. V shed 0 bases and J 7 bases; nucleotides not matched to a gene: 9. Germline-derived CDR1 and CDR2 are SGHRS and YFSETQ. The CDR3 consists of 15 residues. CDR3 sequence (DNA): TGCGCCAGCAGCTTGGCGGCGGCAGGGGGAGGTGGCTACACCTTC. Translation gives CASSLAAAGGGGYTF.

The gene calls are TRBV11-2 and TRBJ2-3, with D maybe TRBD2 (6 bases). Germline V CDR1 and CDR2: SGHAT, FQNNGV. CDR3 length: 14 residues. Between the trimmed V and J ends, which lost 4 bases and 2 bases, there was a span of 10 bases. The CDR3 loop reads CASSYSGTTDTQYF. CDR3 coding DNA: TGTGCCAGCAGCTATAGCGGAACCACAGATACGCAGTATTTT.

This chain uses TRBV6-5 with TRBJ2-5; perhaps TRBD2 as D (6 bases). This CDR3 is built from 16 residues. Trimming stripped 0 bases from V and 0 bases from J, with 11 bases between. The V gene's germline CDR1 is MNHEY and CDR2 SVGAGI. The CDR3 bases are TGTGCCAGCAGTTACTCCGGTAGCGGCTACCAAGAGACCCAGTACTTC. Amino acid sequence: CASSYSGSGYQETQYF.

The gene calls are TRBV27 and TRBJ1-3; D gene unclear. Between the trimmed V and J ends, which lost 10 bases and 6 bases, there was a span of 16 bases. The CDR3 covers 13 residues. Germline CDR1 and CDR2: MNHEY and SMNVEV (reference sequence). CDR3 loop: CATLGSKENTIYF. The CDR3 DNA reads TGTGCCACCCTGGGGTCTAAGGAAAACACCATATATTTT.

The chain recombines TRBV5-1 with TRBJ1-1; D is unclear. Trimming pared 4 bases from V and 4 bases from J, leaving 17 bases between. Germline V gene lookup returns CDR1 SGHRS and CDR2 YFSETQ. This CDR3 region has 15 residues. The CDR3 region is CASSPGSLGSTEAFF. CDR3 DNA: TGCGCCAGCAGCCCGGGGTCCTTGGGGTCCACTGAAGCTTTCTTT.

This clone came up once. A far larger clone is a single base away, which makes a read error likely. Different DNA sequences within this sample yield the same CDR3. The chain uses TRBV5-4 and TRBJ1-4, with TRBD1 as a possible D gene (5 bases). The length of the CDR3 is 12 residues. Germline CDR1 SGHNT, CDR2 YYREEE (reference sequence). The CDR3 nucleotides read TGTGCTAGCAGCTGGGACAATGAAAAACTGTTTTTT. It is translated as CASSWDNEKLFF.

With respect to this clone: The same CDR3 can be traced to other DNA sequences in this sample. This chain uses TRBV5-1 with TRBJ2-7, with a possible D match to TRBD1 (6 bases). Deletions cut 0 bases from V and 4 bases from J, with 14 bases between. This CDR3 is 15 amino acids long. Germline CDR1 and CDR2: SGHRS and YFSETQ. CDR3 sequence reads: CASSLVASGAYEQYF. CDR3 in DNA: TGCGCCAGCAGCTTGGTTGCATCAGGGGCGTACGAGCAGTACTTC.

On this clone itself: The same CDR3 also results from other DNA sequences found in this sample. V and J are TRBV19 and TRBJ2-7, with 11 nucleotides matching TRBD1. CDR3 length: 15 residues. V lost 3 bases, J lost 0 bases, and 1 base stayed unmatched. Germline lookup yields CDR1 LNHDA and CDR2 SQIVND (reference sequence). Here the CDR3 reads CASSIGTGGSYEQYF. The CDR3, as DNA: TGTGCCAGTAGTATCGGGACAGGGGGCTCCTACGAGCAGTACTTC.

This clone occurred a few times. This chain connects TRBV29-1 to TRBJ1-1, with 8 bases identical to TRBD1. Germline V gene lookup returns CDR1 SQVTM and CDR2 ANQGSEA. The CDR3 is 12 amino acids. DNA of the CDR3: TGCAGGGGACAGGACTTGAACACTGAAGCTTTCTTT. The encoded protein is CRGQDLNTEAFF.